This TCR beta chain came from a study of cytomegalovirus exposure and HLA in healthy donors. PCR was performed using 60 Vbeta and 13 Jbeta primers. Sequenced by immunoSEQ multiplex PCR; TCRdb stores in-frame clones only, minus some. The sample lists about 120,000 clones, around 86% occurring once. With respect to this clone: What it recognizes is unknown.

Study results and caveats: In a later analysis, donors in an Asian-associated ancestry cluster reportedly had fewer N-insertions in productive TCRs than the cohort mean.

The sequence was collected from a woman aged 40 to 50 in good health and CMV-seronegative. Sequenced: PBMCs.

The CDR3 DNA reads as TGTGCCTGGAGCGGGACAGGAATCTCTGGGGCCAACGTCCTGACTTTC. Amino acid sequence: CAWSGTGISGANVLTF. The chain combines TRBV30 with TRBJ2-6, with 8 bases fitting TRBD1. J was trimmed by 0 bases and V by 3 bases; bases with no gene match: 4. The CDR3 runs 16 residues. Germline CDR1 reads GTSNPN; CDR2 reads SVGIG (reference sequence).